This paragraph reports one T cell receptor beta chain. Its specificity is not known. The data were produced by immunoSEQ multiplex PCR, yet TCRdb's version contains in-frame clones alone and is incomplete. The table lists 800,000 to 1,200,000 clones, around 82% of them singletons, with about 0.52% in the top ten. The data originate from a study of shared clonotypes between healthy human individuals. Overall study results and limits: A handful of donors held about 5% of naive CD4 clonotypes in common.

Partitioning of CD4+ cells yielded a CD45RA+ naive subset and a CD45RA-negative memory subset. The CDR3 runs to 14 residues. Germline V gives CDR1 SNHLY, CDR2 FYNNEI. V gave up 4 bases and J gave up 4 bases, with 13 bases separating them. Sequenced input: memory CD4+ T cells from PBMCs. Documented subset: CD45RA-negative fraction. The origin of this receptor is a man between 18 and 29 years old in good health. Some clones in this sample may be carry-over from other donors' samples. The chain is built from TRBV2 and TRBJ2-5; D may be TRBD2 (5 bases). The CDR3 region is CASSVTSAGETQYF. CDR3 DNA sequence: TGTGCCAGCAGTGTAACTAGTGCCGGAGAGACCCAGTACTTC.